There are many counts of the clone carrying this T cell receptor beta chain. Its antigen is undetermined. The data were taken from a study of identical twins. Study results and limitations: Cord blood beta clonotypes that were abundant carried fewer insertions, and memory repertoires showed no such trend.

In TCRdb, the 5' RACE reads were re-called with MiXCR into one record per CDR3 protein. Of nearly 650,000 distinct CDR3 sequences in the sample, 7% to 7.5% were seen once. Germline assignment: CDR1 ENHRY and CDR2 SYGVKD. The CDR3 runs 14 residues. V gave up 6 bases and J gave up 5 bases; unmatched junction bases: 8. These sequences were also reported in another study, on yellow fever vaccine responses in identical twins. That paper states: Vaccine T cell responses of twins reportedly seemed partly convergent and partly personalized.

This sequence originates from a woman between 18 and 30 years old in good health. This chain joins TRBV10-3 and TRBJ1-1, with 8 nucleotides matching TRBD1. The sample taken for sequencing was PBMCs. CDR3 residues: CAISTDRGGTEAFF. CDR3 DNA: TGTGCCATCAGCACCGACAGGGGTGGAACTGAAGCTTTCTTT.